Listed below are T cell receptor beta chains from one sample, sequenced in a study of cytomegalovirus exposure and HLA in healthy donors. Profiling relied on immunoSEQ multiplex PCR, and the TCRdb table lists in-frame clones only, not all of them. Recorded for this sample: 150,000 to 200,000 clones. Material: PBMCs. The origin of the receptors is a woman under 30 in good health and CMV-seropositive. Each CDR3 is given with its conserved first and last residue. The D gene is left open where the match is weak.

j_gene: TRBJ1-1
v_gene: TRBV6-1
d_gene: .
CDR3aa: CASSARGGVEAFF
CDR3nt: TGTGCCAGCAGTGCCCGGGGGGGGGTTGAAGCTTTCTTT

j_gene: TRBJ2-3
v_gene: TRBV7-6
d_gene: TRBD2
CDR3aa: CASSLSTSGNTDTQYF
CDR3nt: TGTGCCAGCAGCTTGAGCACTAGCGGGAACACAGATACGCAGTATTTT

j_gene: TRBJ2-7
v_gene: TRBV2
d_gene: .
CDR3aa: CASSPGPYEQYF
CDR3nt: TGTGCCAGCAGTCCAGGCCCCTACGAGCAGTACTTC

j_gene: TRBJ1-1
v_gene: TRBV27
d_gene: .
CDR3aa: CASSSTPLRTEAFF
CDR3nt: TGTGCCAGCAGTTCTACCCCCCTGAGGACTGAAGCTTTCTTT

j_gene: TRBJ2-1
v_gene: TRBV18
d_gene: .
CDR3aa: CASSPRGLPNDEQFF
CDR3nt: TGTGCCAGCTCTCCCCGGGGACTCCCGAACGATGAGCAGTTCTTC

j_gene: TRBJ2-3
v_gene: TRBV4-1
d_gene: TRBD2
CDR3aa: CASSPLERGNTDTQYF
CDR3nt: TGCGCCAGCAGCCCCCTTGAGCGGGGGAACACAGATACGCAGTATTTT

j_gene: TRBJ2-2
v_gene: TRBV15
d_gene: TRBD2
CDR3aa: CATSRDQAGVTGELFF
CDR3nt: TGTGCCACCAGCAGAGATCAAGCGGGAGTCACCGGGGAGCTGTTTTTT

j_gene: TRBJ1-3
v_gene: TRBV11-2
d_gene: .
CDR3aa: CASSLQGNTIYF
CDR3nt: TGTGCCAGCAGTCTCCAGGGCAACACCATATATTTT

j_gene: TRBJ1-2
v_gene: TRBV7-9
d_gene: .
CDR3aa: CASSLDGGSVGGYTF
CDR3nt: TGTGCCAGCAGCTTAGATGGGGGCTCGGTTGGCGGCTACACCTTC

j_gene: TRBJ1-2
v_gene: TRBV9
d_gene: TRBD1
CDR3aa: CASSPAGTAYGYTF
CDR3nt: TGTGCCAGCAGCCCCGCCGGGACAGCCTATGGCTACACCTTC

j_gene: TRBJ1-1
v_gene: TRBV13
d_gene: .
CDR3aa: CASSLGRGETFF
CDR3nt: TGTGCCAGCAGCTTAGGCCGGGGGGAGACTTTCTTT

j_gene: TRBJ1-2
v_gene: TRBV2
d_gene: .
CDR3aa: CASSLRDYGYTF
CDR3nt: TGTGCCAGCAGTTTGAGGGACTATGGCTACACCTTC